These 21 T cell receptor beta chains were sequenced from one sample in a study of patients and donors after allogeneic stem cell transplantation (dated by TCRdb to the early 2020s). Library method: RT-PCR. TCRdb shows the sequencer as NextSeq 550. The public reads were reprocessed in TCRdb via fastp at Q25 and MiXCR, keeping in-frame beta chains. Rows are unified per CDR3 protein, each entry keeping the most common DNA and genes. The sample table shows 800,000 to 1,000,000 distinct CDR3 sequences, and roughly 18% are seen once. 5.5% to 6.5% of the sample comes from the top ten. The sample consisted of blood, either unsorted or a sorted T cell fraction (not recorded which). Source of these receptors: a human donor who was either an allogeneic HSCT recipient or a stem cell or donor lymphocyte infusion donor (not recorded which). It is not recorded whose cells these are; they may come from a transplant donor.

The chain carries TRBV15 and TRBJ2-2; TRBD1 might be the D (6 bases). This CDR3 is 13 amino acids long. The V end was cut by 1 base, the J end by 9 bases, with 9 bases between. Germline V gives CDR1 LNHNV, CDR2 YYDKDF (reference sequence). The CDR3 bases are TGTGCCACCAGCAGAGGAAGGGGGTGGGAGCTGTTTTTT. Encoded protein: CATSRGRGWELFF. Using reference TRBV15 and TRBJ2-2 for the parts outside the CDR3, the full variable domain is DAMVIQNPRYQVTQFGKPVTLSCSQTLNHNVMYWYQQKSSQAPKLLFHYYDKDFNNEADTPDNFQSRRPNTSFCFLDIRSPGLGDTAMYLCATSRGRGWELFFGEGSRLTVL.

This clonotype was picked up many times. This chain links TRBV3-1 with TRBJ2-1; D is undetermined. Trimming stripped 1 base from V and 7 bases from J, with 5 bases between. This CDR3 region has 12 residues. Looked up from germline, CDR1 is LGHDT and CDR2 is YNNKEL (reference sequence). The CDR3 DNA is TGTGCCAGCAGCCAAGTTGGGAATGAGCAGTTCTTC. This encodes CASSQVGNEQFF.

This clonotype appeared a few times. The gene calls are TRBV3-1 and TRBJ1-3; D perhaps matches TRBD1 (6 bases). Trimming removed 3 bases at V and 2 bases at J, with 8 bases between. Germline CDR1 is LGHDT and CDR2 is YNNKEL (reference sequence). The CDR3 loop spans 14 amino acids. The CDR3, as DNA: TGTGCCAGCAGCCAGGGGGCCACTGGAAACACCATATATTTT. Protein sequence: CASSQGATGNTIYF. Together with reference TRBV3-1 and TRBJ1-3, the CDR3 gives the full variable domain: DTAVSQTPKYLVTQMGNDKSIKCEQNLGHDTMYWYKQDSKKFLKIMFSYNNKELIINETVPNRFSPKSPDKAHLNLHINSLELGDSAVYFCASSQGATGNTIYFGEGSWLTVV.

This clonotype has at least ten counts. V is TRBV12-3 or TRBV12-4 and J is TRBJ2-2, with D maybe TRBD1 (6 bases). Trimming pared 3 bases from V and 2 bases from J, leaving 10 bases between. The CDR3 contains 15 residues. CDR3 region: CASSFRGGNTGELFF. The CDR3 nucleotides are TGTGCCAGCAGTTTTCGAGGGGGAAACACCGGGGAGCTGTTTTTT.

This clonotype was detected only a few times. The chain joins TRBV29-1 to TRBJ1-1; a possible D gene is TRBD1 (5 bases). The CDR3 is made up of 14 amino acids. V lost 4 bases and J 3 bases, leaving 15 bases between the germline ends. Germline lookup yields CDR1 SQVTM and CDR2 ANQGSEA. For the CDR3, the DNA is TGCAGCGTTGGATACCGGGGCACCTACACTGAAGCTTTCTTT. This gives the protein CSVGYRGTYTEAFF.

The chain has TRBV9 and TRBJ2-7; 7 bases fit TRBD2. Germline V gene lookup returns CDR1 SGDLS and CDR2 YYNGEE. The CDR3 runs to 17 residues. V lost 0 bases to trimming and J lost 2 bases; unmatched junction nucleotides: 11. The CDR3 sequence is CASSVEPGGSLTYEQYF. CDR3 nucleotide sequence: TGTGCCAGCAGCGTAGAGCCCGGCGGGAGTTTAACCTACGAGCAGTACTTC.

The CDR3 loop reads CASRRGGATYEQYF. In DNA form, the CDR3 reads TGTGCCAGCAGAAGAGGCGGTGCCACCTACGAGCAGTACTTC. The chain combines TRBV12-3 or TRBV12-4 with TRBJ2-7; no reliable D call. The CDR3 runs to 14 residues. Trimming shortened V by 6 bases and J by 2 bases, and 14 bases separated the two germline ends.

This clonotype has only one observation. The chain has TRBV5-6 and TRBJ1-1; TRBD1 is a possible D gene (6 bases). The CDR3 runs 14 residues. The germline V gene has CDR1 SGHDT and CDR2 YYEEEE. The V end was cut by 4 bases, the J end by 3 bases, with 13 bases between. CDR3 sequence: CASSPPDSHTEAFF. As DNA, the CDR3 is TGTGCCAGCAGCCCCCCGGACAGTCACACTGAAGCTTTCTTT.

This clonotype was counted many times. The J gene is TRBJ2-1, the V gene TRBV4-3; 7 bases map to TRBD1. Trimming removed 0 bases from V and 5 bases from J; junction bases left unmatched: 4. From germline, CDR1 is LGHNA and CDR2 YSLEER. This CDR3 spans 15 amino acids. CDR3 loop: CASSQDWDRDNEQFF. The CDR3 coding sequence is TGCGCCAGCAGCCAAGATTGGGACAGAGACAATGAGCAGTTCTTC.

The gene calls are TRBV10-2 and TRBJ2-4; D possibly corresponds to TRBD1 (8 bases). Germline assignment: CDR1 WSHSY and CDR2 SAAADI. CDR3 size: 17 residues. The V end was cut by 7 bases, the J end by 0 bases, with 19 bases between. CDR3 coding DNA: TGCGCCAGCAAAAGTAACGGGGGGACAGGAGCCAAAAACATTCAGTACTTC. Protein sequence: CASKSNGGTGAKNIQYF.

This clonotype was picked up one time. In DNA, the CDR3 is TGTGCCAGCTCACCCGGATCACTGGGCTACGAGCAGTACTTC. Translation: CASSPGSLGYEQYF. The chain carries TRBV18 and TRBJ2-7; no definite D call. The CDR3 loop spans 14 amino acids. Between the trimmed V and J ends, which lost 3 bases and 3 bases, there was a span of 12 bases. CDR1 and CDR2 from the germline V gene are KGHSH and LQKENI. Complete variable domain (other parts from reference TRBV18 and TRBJ2-7): NAGVMQNPRHLVRRRGQEARLRCSPMKGHSHVYWYRQLPEEGLKFMVYLQKENIIDESGMPKERFSAEFPKEGPSILRIQQVVRGDSAAYFCASSPGSLGYEQYFGPGTRLTVT.

This clonotype was picked up a small number of times. An end of the junction does not agree with germline; a read error may underlie this. The rearrangement links TRBV7-7 to TRBJ2-5; D not certain. Germline assignment: CDR1 SSHAT and CDR2 FNYEAQ (reference sequence). The CDR3 loop spans 14 amino acids. The CDR3 DNA reads as TGTGCTAGCACCTTGACTTCCATGACGGAGACCCAGTACTTC. Encoded protein: CASTLTSMTETQYF.

This clonotype has only one observation. The genes are TRBV27 and TRBJ1-6, with a weak D call TRBD1 (6 bases). This CDR3 region has 17 residues. Germline V gives CDR1 MNHEY, CDR2 SMNVEV (reference sequence). Deletions cut 6 bases from V and 7 bases from J, with 22 bases between. CDR3 sequence reads: CASSRLLDRARNSPLHF. For the CDR3, the DNA is TGTGCCAGCAGCCGACTTCTGGACAGAGCTAGGAATTCACCCCTCCACTTT.

CDR3 protein: CASSATGGAEAFF. The CDR3 DNA sequence: TGCGCCAGCAGCGCGACAGGGGGTGCTGAAGCTTTCTTT. J is TRBJ1-1 and V is TRBV5-1, with TRBD1 matching over 9 bases. The V segment lost 4 bases and the J segment 6 bases; nucleotides outside the gene matches: 4. CDR1 is SGHRS, CDR2 YFSETQ, per germline. This CDR3 comprises 13 residues. The entire variable domain, with the rest obtained from reference TRBV5-1 and TRBJ1-1, is as follows: KAGVTQTPRYLIKTRGQQVTLSCSPISGHRSVSWYQQTPGQGLQFLFEYFSETQRNKGNFPGRFSGRQFSNSRSEMNVSTLELGDSALYLCASSATGGAEAFFGQGTRLTVV.

The rearrangement links TRBV29-1 to TRBJ1-1; no clear D. Germline assignment: CDR1 SQVTM and CDR2 ANQGSEA. The CDR3 extends over 10 amino acids. The V gene lost 5 bases and the J gene lost 1 base, with 2 bases spanning the gap. This CDR3 is CSVSNTEAFF. The CDR3 DNA is TGCAGCGTTTCGAACACTGAAGCTTTCTTT.

The chain recombines TRBV28 with TRBJ2-3; 10 bases align to TRBD2. The CDR3 has 16 residues. Germline V gene lookup returns CDR1 MDHEN and CDR2 SYDVKM. After removal of 5 bases from V and 2 bases from J, the junction contained 7 bases not matched to a gene. CDR3 amino acids: CASSPAGTSATDTQYF. The CDR3 DNA follows: TGTGCCAGCAGTCCCGCCGGGACTAGCGCCACAGATACGCAGTATTTT.

This clonotype has only a few counts. The chain joins TRBV20-1 to TRBJ2-5; no reliable D call. Germline V gene sequence: CDR1 DFQATT, CDR2 SNEGSKA (reference sequence). V gave up 3 bases and J gave up 4 bases, with 12 bases separating them. The CDR3 totals 13 residues. DNA of the CDR3: TGCAGTGCTAGGGTGGGGTACGCAGAGACCCAGTACTTC. It yields the protein CSARVGYAETQYF.

The sample holds many counts of this clonotype. The chain uses TRBV10-3 and TRBJ1-6; 7 nucleotides align to TRBD1. Looked up from germline, CDR1 is ENHRY and CDR2 is SYGVKD. This CDR3 contains 14 residues. The V segment lost 4 bases and the J segment 6 bases; nucleotides outside the gene matches: 3. The chain's CDR3 is CAISGGQTNSPLHF. CDR3 bases: TGTGCCATCAGTGGGGGACAGACTAATTCACCCCTCCACTTT.

Ten or more counts support this clonotype. The genes are TRBV10-3 and TRBJ2-1, with 9 bases fitting TRBD1. The CDR3 spans 12 residues. The V gene end was trimmed by 10 bases and the J gene end by 5 bases; junction bases not matched to a gene: 3. Germline CDR1 ENHRY, CDR2 SYGVKD. CDR3 DNA: TGTGCCACCGACAGGGGGGACAATGAGCAGTTCTTC. Its translation is CATDRGDNEQFF.

This chain connects TRBV4-2 to TRBJ2-1; TRBD2 matches at 8 bases. Per germline, CDR1 LGHNA and CDR2 YNFKEQ. CDR3 length equals 16 residues. V trimming: 1 base; J trimming: 9 bases; junction bases outside the gene matches: 11. Here the CDR3 reads CASSQGLAMGDSEQFF. CDR3 DNA sequence: TGTGCCAGCAGCCAAGGACTAGCGATGGGAGATAGTGAGCAGTTCTTC.

This clonotype was counted between two and nine times. The chain is built from TRBV7-9 and TRBJ1-1; TRBD1 agrees at 8 bases. Germline loops: CDR1 SEHNR, CDR2 FQNEAQ (reference sequence). The CDR3 runs to 14 residues. V was clipped by 3 bases and J by 4 bases; unmatched bases: 4. The CDR3 DNA reads as TGTGCCAGCAGCTTCCAGGGGGCGACCACTGAAGCTTTCTTT. Translated: CASSFQGATTEAFF.